This TCR beta chain is from a study of Graves' ophthalmopathy and Graves' hyperthyroidism. General study results and limits: Most thyroid-expanded clonotypes exceeding 0.001 frequency were also found in blood.

The CDR3 sequence is 13 residues long. CDR1 is SGHKS, CDR2 YYEKEE, per germline (reference sequence). V lost 4 bases to trimming and J lost 7 bases, with 14 bases between them. A remark on this clonotype: Its antigen is not known.

The authors amplified TCR beta CDR3 regions, and they did so from RNA transcripts for repertoire sequencing. The first-round RT-PCR employed HTBI primers together with the Qiagen OneStep RT-PCR kit. A multiplex PCR was then performed as the second round. One entry per CDR3 protein, called by TCRdb with MiXCR from the multiplex PCR reads. The repertoire holds about 390,000 distinct CDR3 sequences, with approximately 15% as singletons. The receptor was isolated from a woman aged 18-29 years with stable Graves' hyperthyroidism. The chain has TRBV5-5 and TRBJ1-2; D is undetermined. The sequenced material came from peripheral blood. The CDR3: CASSPLLDGGYTF. The DNA for the CDR3 is TGTGCCAGCAGCCCCCTACTAGACGGTGGCTACACCTTC.